This entry lists 2 T cell receptor beta chains sequenced from one sample in a study of blood T cell repertoires in COVID-19. TCRdb keeps only in-frame clones here, not all; method: immunoSEQ multiplex PCR. This table has fewer than 300,000 clones, about 93% appearing once. Source material: PBMCs or T cells enriched from blood (not recorded which). The receptors stem from a woman aged 25 to 39 who had recovered from COVID-19.

The chain combines TRBV5-1 with TRBJ2-3; 8 bases map to TRBD2. V lost 5 bases and J lost 8; bases outside the gene matches: 7. The CDR3 totals 13 residues. Per the germline V gene, CDR1 is SGHRS and CDR2 is YFSETQ. The CDR3 DNA reads as TGCGCCAGCAGGCTGAGCGGGAGTGGTACGCAGTATTTT. Its translation is CASRLSGSGTQYF.

The chain is built from TRBV7-8 and TRBJ1-6; TRBD1 matches 8 bases. Germline V gene lookup returns CDR1 SGHVS and CDR2 FQNEAQ. Unmatched junction bases numbered 2, after V lost 0 bases and J lost 7 bases. This CDR3 region has 15 residues. For the CDR3, the DNA is TGTGCCAGCAGCTTAGCATGGACAGGGAATTCACCCCTCCACTTT. Its translation: CASSLAWTGNSPLHF. Together with reference TRBV7-8 and TRBJ1-6, the CDR3 gives the full variable domain: GAGVSQSPRYKVAKRGQDVALRCDPISGHVSLFWYQQALGQGPEFLTYFQNEAQLDKSGLPSDRFFAERPEGSVSTLKIQRTQQEDSAVYLCASSLAWTGNSPLHFGNGTRLTVT.